This TCR beta chain stems from a study of cytomegalovirus exposure and HLA in healthy donors. The wider study: Within an early data release were approximately 85 million unique TCRs drawn from HLA-typed donors. Out of 398 genotyped donors, roughly 78% belonged to the Caucasian-associated ancestry cluster.

Study results and limitations: Common viral pathogens (according to a later analysis) appeared linked to several of the most significant clusters. It was assumed in the presence/absence analyses that sequencing depth was roughly uniform across donors.

PCR was performed using 60 Vbeta and 13 Jbeta primers. Profiling relied on immunoSEQ multiplex PCR, and the TCRdb table lists in-frame clones only, not all of them. The sample records roughly 120,000 clones, roughly 76% being singletons. The CDR3 has 16 residues. Trimming removed 1 base from V and 3 bases from J, with 14 bases in between. In germline, CDR1 is SGHTA, CDR2 FQGTGA. Notes on this clone: Antigen unknown.

This chain connects TRBV7-3 to TRBJ2-3; possible D gene TRBD2, 6 bases. Sequencing was performed on PBMCs. The receptor's source is a woman aged 55-69 years in good health and CMV-seropositive. Here the CDR3 reads CASSLNGGIRTDTQYF. The CDR3 coding sequence is TGTGCCAGCAGCTTAAATGGCGGGATAAGAACAGATACGCAGTATTTT.